This T cell receptor beta chain was found in a study of cytomegalovirus exposure and HLA in healthy donors. Germline V gives CDR1 KGHSH, CDR2 LQKENI. The J segment lost 8 bases and the V segment lost 0 bases, leaving 6 bases of the junction unmatched. The CDR3 sequence is 14 residues long. This clone came up once. PCR was performed using 60 Vbeta and 13 Jbeta primers. Method: immunoSEQ multiplex PCR; TCRdb's copy keeps in-frame clones and lacks some. Among about 70,000 clones listed, roughly nine tenths were seen once. This chain connects TRBV18 to TRBJ1-2, with 7 bases that match TRBD1. Material for sequencing was PBMCs. This TCR was recovered from a woman younger than 45 in good health and CMV-seropositive. CDR3 nucleotide sequence: TGTGCCAGCTCACCACCGACAGGGTTACGAGGCTACACCTTC. It encodes CASSPPTGLRGYTF.